The TCR beta chain described here comes from a study of T-cell reconstitution after alpha-beta-depleted transplantation in children. Broader study findings: Some patients showed high day-60 TCRbeta diversity, which derived from surviving recipient T cells and thymic progenitors. T-cell counts and diversity at one year post-transplant came mainly from newly produced T cells. Expanded clones from the graft, numbering several hundred, reportedly supplied alpha-beta T cells about two months after transplant.

This CDR3 region has 13 residues. V gave up 2 bases and J gave up 5 bases, with 10 bases separating them. Germline V gives CDR1 SEHNR, CDR2 FQNEAQ (reference sequence). Ten or more counts support this clonotype. As yet, its antigen is unknown. As it was prepared, the TCRbeta library received unique molecular identifiers. TCRdb itself ran the PCR reads through MiXCR, one entry per CDR3 protein. Of hundreds of thousands of distinct CDR3 sequences in the sample, around 23% were seen once. The sample in question was PBMCs, mostly from graft donor cells, obtained 360 days after TCRalphabeta/CD19-depleted stem cell transplant. V gene TRBV7-9 combines with J gene TRBJ2-7; perhaps TRBD1 as D (6 bases). The TCR comes from a boy younger than two who had a stem cell transplant for acute myeloid leukemia, so the T cells may come from the graft donor. CDR3 bases: TGTGCCAGCAGCTTACAAGGGGGTAACGAGCAGTACGTC. It codes for CASSLQGGNEQYV.